The clone carrying this TCR beta chain was seen more than once but under ten times. The sample is drawn from a study of T-cell reconstitution after alpha-beta-depleted transplantation in children. Per the germline V gene, CDR1 is SGHRS and CDR2 is YFSETQ. The V and J ends lost 5 bases and 0 bases respectively, with 12 bases between them. This CDR3 has 14 amino acids. Unique molecular identifiers were incorporated when the TCRbeta library was constructed. TCRdb processed the PCR reads anew with MiXCR; each CDR3 protein has one entry. This repertoire shows over 80,000 distinct CDR3 sequences, more than 20% found once; its top ten account for 20% to 25%.

Sequencing used PBMCs, obtained before TCRalphabeta/CD19-depleted stem cell transplant. The receptor was isolated from a boy younger than 10 with acute lymphoblastic leukemia, due to receive a stem cell transplant. The genes are TRBV5-1 and TRBJ2-7, with D perhaps assigned TRBD1 or TRBD2 (5 bases each). CDR3 in amino acids: CASRGTYASYEQYF. The CDR3 coding sequence is TGCGCCAGCAGGGGGACGTATGCCTCCTACGAGCAGTACTTC. Drawing the rest from reference TRBV5-1 and TRBJ2-7, the complete variable domain is KAGVTQTPRYLIKTRGQQVTLSCSPISGHRSVSWYQQTPGQGLQFLFEYFSETQRNKGNFPGRFSGRQFSNSRSEMNVSTLELGDSALYLCASRGTYASYEQYFGPGTRLTVT.